The next 14 T cell receptor beta chains were all read from a single sample in a study of blood T cell repertoires in COVID-19. Sequenced by immunoSEQ multiplex PCR; TCRdb stores in-frame clones only, minus some. The sample gives 58,000 or so clones, 74% of which show up once; approximately 28% is in the top ten. Sequencing used peripheral blood. Every receptor here comes from a woman older than 75 with acute or convalescent COVID-19.

The V gene is TRBV28, the J gene TRBJ2-1, with TRBD2 identical over 11 bases. The CDR3 is made up of 15 amino acids. Per the germline V gene, CDR1 is MDHEN and CDR2 is SYDVKM. V trimming: 5 bases; J trimming: 2 bases; junction bases outside the gene matches: 2. CDR3 loop: CASSPGLAAYNEQFF. The DNA of the CDR3 is TGTGCCAGCAGTCCGGGACTAGCGGCCTACAATGAGCAGTTCTTC.

This chain joins TRBV7-9 and TRBJ1-2; a weak D match, TRBD1 (5 bases). Germline V lookup: CDR1 SEHNR, CDR2 FQNEAQ (reference sequence). V lost 0 bases, J lost 5 bases, and 16 bases lay in between. The CDR3 totals 16 residues. Here the CDR3 DNA reads TGTGCCAGCAGCTTAGCGTCCGGGGGAGTTTTTTATGGCTACACCTTC. It translates to CASSLASGGVFYGYTF.

V and J are TRBV15 and TRBJ2-4, with D maybe TRBD1 (6 bases). Germline V gene lookup returns CDR1 LNHNV and CDR2 YYDKDF (reference sequence). This CDR3 spans 15 amino acids. Between the trimmed V and J ends, which lost 3 bases and 0 bases, there was a span of 9 bases. In nucleotides, the CDR3 is TGTGCCACCAGCAGTCCAGGGGTAGCCAAAAACATTCAGTACTTC. Translation: CATSSPGVAKNIQYF. The whole variable domain, remainder taken from reference TRBV15 and TRBJ2-4, is DAMVIQNPRYQVTQFGKPVTLSCSQTLNHNVMYWYQQKSSQAPKLLFHYYDKDFNNEADTPDNFQSRRPNTSFCFLDIRSPGLGDTAMYLCATSSPGVAKNIQYFGAGTRLSVL.

This rearrangement joins TRBV19 to TRBJ1-1; 9 nucleotides align to TRBD1. J lost 1 base, V lost 6 bases, and 6 bases had no gene match. The germline gives CDR1 LNHDA, CDR2 SQIVND (reference sequence). This CDR3 contains 15 residues. This chain's CDR3 is CASRTPGQGNTEAFF. CDR3 in DNA: TGTGCCAGTAGGACACCGGGACAGGGGAACACTGAAGCTTTCTTT.

J is TRBJ1-4 and V is TRBV6-2 or TRBV6-3, with a tentative D call TRBD1 (6 bases). Deletions cut 6 bases from V and 5 bases from J, with 13 bases between. The CDR3 length is 14 residues. CDR1 and CDR2 from the germline V gene are MNHEY and SVGEGT. CDR3 sequence (DNA): TGTGCCAGCAGCAGAGGACAGATAAATGAAAAACTGTTTTTT. Protein sequence: CASSRGQINEKLFF.

This clone was counted a few times. The chain employs TRBV11-3 and TRBJ2-1; 11 bases align to TRBD2. Germline CDR1 and CDR2: SGHNT and YENEEA. V lost 8 bases and J lost 8; bases outside the gene matches: 8. The CDR3 covers 14 residues. The CDR3 DNA follows: TGTGCCAGCGGTGTTAGCGGGAGGGTCGATGAGCAGTTCTTC. Protein sequence: CASGVSGRVDEQFF. The full variable domain, in which reference TRBV11-3 and TRBJ2-1 provide the parts outside the CDR3, is EAGVVQSPRYKIIEKKQPVAFWCNPISGHNTLYWYLQNLGQGPELLIRYENEEAVDDSQLPKDRFSAERLKGVDSTLKIQPAELGDSAVYLCASGVSGRVDEQFFGPGTRLTVL.

The CDR3, as DNA: TGTGCCAGCAGCTTGACAGTTGGAAACACCATATATTTT. Translating gives CASSLTVGNTIYF. The chain couples TRBV7-6 to TRBJ1-3; possible D gene TRBD1, 5 bases. V lost 3 bases to trimming and J lost 3 bases, with 6 bases between them. The CDR3 has 13 amino acids. Germline-derived CDR1 and CDR2 are SGHVS and FNYEAQ.

In its sample, this clone was seen a few times. The V call is TRBV4-3, the J call TRBJ2-7; TRBD1 matches 8 bases. With 4 bases clipped from V and 5 bases from J, the junction kept 7 bases outside the gene matches. The germline V gene encodes CDR1 LGHNA and CDR2 YSLEER. This CDR3 is built from 14 residues. This CDR3 is CASSRDRGQDEQYF. The DNA for the CDR3 is TGCGCCAGCAGCCGCGACAGGGGACAAGACGAGCAGTACTTC.

The rearrangement uses TRBV30 and TRBJ2-3; 9 bases fit TRBD1. The V and J ends lost 5 bases and 4 bases, in that order; junction bases with no gene match: 1. CDR1 is GTSNPN and CDR2 is SVGIG in the germline V gene (reference sequence). The CDR3 is made up of 12 amino acids. The CDR3 loop is CAWGDRADTQYF. Written as DNA, the CDR3 is TGTGCCTGGGGGGACAGGGCAGATACGCAGTATTTT.

The chain couples TRBV4-3 to TRBJ1-4; TRBD1 aligns across 7 bases. The J segment lost 7 bases and the V segment lost 4 bases, leaving 9 bases of the junction unmatched. CDR1 and CDR2 from the germline V gene are LGHNA and YSLEER. There are 15 residues in the CDR3. The CDR3 loop reads CASSPGQAKSEKLFF. The CDR3 nucleotides read TGCGCCAGCAGCCCCGGACAGGCGAAGAGTGAAAAACTGTTTTTT.

The rearrangement links TRBV7-2 to TRBJ2-1; 10 positions match TRBD1. Germline CDR1 and CDR2: SGHTA and FQGNSA. The CDR3 contains 15 residues. V dropped 5 bases and J dropped 6; count of bases not matched to a gene: 7. In DNA, the CDR3 is TGTGCCAGCAGCCCTCCGGGACAGGGGCCCAATGAGCAGTTCTTC. It codes for CASSPPGQGPNEQFF. The full variable domain, its missing parts supplied by reference TRBV7-2 and TRBJ2-1, is GAGVSQSPSNKVTEKGKDVELRCDPISGHTALYWYRQSLGQGLEFLIYFQGNSAPDKSGLPSDRFSAERTGGSVSTLTIQRTQQEDSAVYLCASSPPGQGPNEQFFGPGTRLTVL.

This clone is termed medium-sized. The chain has TRBV5-6 and TRBJ2-5; 8 bases are shared with TRBD2. The germline V gene encodes CDR1 SGHDT and CDR2 YYEEEE. The CDR3 consists of 16 residues. Germline trimming cut 0 bases from V and 5 bases from J; bases unmatched to any gene: 9. The CDR3 here is CASSLGSGTSTETQYF. The CDR3, as DNA: TGTGCCAGCAGCTTGGGCTCCGGGACTAGTACGGAGACCCAGTACTTC.

This sequence joins TRBV6-5 and TRBJ1-3; tentatively, D is TRBD1 (6 bases). Trimming removed 4 bases at V and 0 bases at J, with 10 bases between. Per the germline V gene, CDR1 is MNHEY and CDR2 is SVGAGI. CDR3 length equals 15 residues. In DNA form, the CDR3 reads TGTGCCAGCAGTTTAGGACAGTTCTCTGGAAACACCATATATTTT. Translation gives CASSLGQFSGNTIYF.

This sequence joins TRBV14 and TRBJ1-1; D remains ambiguous. Trimming left V 2 bases short and J 0 bases short, with 10 bases between. The length of the CDR3 is 15 residues. Germline lookup yields CDR1 SGHDN and CDR2 FVKESK. In DNA form, the CDR3 reads TGTGCCAGCAGCCAACTGGGAGGCTTGAACACTGAAGCTTTCTTT. Translation gives CASSQLGGLNTEAFF.